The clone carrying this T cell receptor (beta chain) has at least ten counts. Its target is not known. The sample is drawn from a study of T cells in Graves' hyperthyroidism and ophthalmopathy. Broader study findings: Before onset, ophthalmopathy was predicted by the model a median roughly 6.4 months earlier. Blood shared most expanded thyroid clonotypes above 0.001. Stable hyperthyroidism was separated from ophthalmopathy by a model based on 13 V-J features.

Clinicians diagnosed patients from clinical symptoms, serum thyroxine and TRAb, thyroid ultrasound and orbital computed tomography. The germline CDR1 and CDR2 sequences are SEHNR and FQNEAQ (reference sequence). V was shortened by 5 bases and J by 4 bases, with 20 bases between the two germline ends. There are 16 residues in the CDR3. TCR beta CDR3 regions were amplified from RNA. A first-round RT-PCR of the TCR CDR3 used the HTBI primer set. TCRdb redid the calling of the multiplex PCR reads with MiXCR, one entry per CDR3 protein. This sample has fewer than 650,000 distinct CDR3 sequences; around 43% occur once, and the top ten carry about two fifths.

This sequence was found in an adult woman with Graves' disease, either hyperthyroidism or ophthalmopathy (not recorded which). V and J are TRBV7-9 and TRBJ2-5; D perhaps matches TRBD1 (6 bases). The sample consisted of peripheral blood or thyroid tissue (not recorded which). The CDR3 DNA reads TGTGCCAGCAGCCCCCCCGTCGCAGGGGCGTTAGAGACCCAGTACTTC. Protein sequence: CASSPPVAGALETQYF.